The present TCR beta chain was sequenced within a study of regulatory T cells in long-lasting Graves disease. Germline assignment: CDR1 KGHDR and CDR2 SFDVKD. V was clipped by 2 bases and J by 3 bases, with 5 bases between them. The CDR3 sequence is 13 residues long. Study findings and constraints: Investigators studied peripheral blood only, not thyroid tissue. Persistent Graves' disease cases displayed lower TCR diversity than newly diagnosed ones. TRBV28, TRBJ1-2 and TRBJ2-5 emerged as the favored segments in persistent disease.

Time point reported: newly diagnosed GD, antithyroid drugs for less than 3 months. Isolated PBMC RNA provided the starting material for the TCR library. Investigators prepared the TCR beta libraries by applying iRepertoire HTBI primers and Arm-PCR of CDR3 regions. TCRdb re-called the multiplex PCR reads with MiXCR, one entry per CDR3 protein. The table shows about 240,000 distinct CDR3 sequences, with 20% to 25% occurring only once. About this clonotype itself: The antigen remains unidentified.

The clonotype was recovered from a female donor with Graves disease. The chain carries TRBV24-1 and TRBJ2-3; D may be TRBD1 (5 bases). Specimen: peripheral blood mononuclear cells (PBMCs), collected at new diagnosis, from a patient treated with antithyroid drugs. CDR3 bases: TGTGCCACCAGTGATTCAGGGACAGATACGCAGTATTTT. Translation gives CATSDSGTDTQYF.